This is a list of T cell receptor beta chains from one sample in a study of OX40 agonist ivuxolimab in advanced cancers. Sequencing used immunoSEQ multiplex PCR; TCRdb keeps in-frame clones, though not all of them. The table lists around 70,000 clones, around 86% of them singletons, with roughly 0.5% in the top ten. The specimen comprised CD4+ or CD8+ T cells sorted from blood, sampled in a trial of the OX40 agonist ivuxolimab. The source is an adult with an advanced solid tumor such as melanoma, head and neck, liver or kidney cancer. Both conserved end residues are trimmed from each CDR3. The order of the fields is J gene, V gene, CDR3 protein.

>TRBJ1-3|TRBV6-6
ASSRSDRSSGNTIY
>TRBJ1-2|TRBV5-6
ASSLSRNYGYT
>TRBJ2-1|TRBV5-1
ASSMTLDSSGSEQF
>TRBJ1-1|TRBV7-9
ASSLGEGVRTEAF
>TRBJ2-7|TRBV11-2
ASSSRWGQASSYEQY
>TRBJ2-7|TRBV21-1
ASSKEGVSGRRYEQY
>TRBJ1-6|TRBV2
ASSGQGVFSPLH
>TRBJ2-2|TRBV11-2
ASSPRTSTGELF
>TRBJ2-3|TRBV7-9
ASSLDRQTQY
>TRBJ2-1|TRBV29-1
SVPGQGHNEQF
>-|TRBV28
ASSPPTGGYEQY
>TRBJ2-3|TRBV27
AKTIVFTGLSTDTQY
>TRBJ2-5|TRBV5-1
ASSLGSGSIQETQY
>TRBJ2-3|TRBV6-5
ASRKTGFTDTQY
>TRBJ2-3|TRBV4-2
ASSQDLASGRIDTQY
>TRBJ2-1|TRBV11-3
AWGTGRNEQF
>TRBJ1-5|TRBV4-3
ASSQDQKGDQPQH
>TRBJ2-3|TRBV11-2
ASSPSGGLQY
>TRBJ2-3|TRBV4-2
ASRKTSGGEDTQY